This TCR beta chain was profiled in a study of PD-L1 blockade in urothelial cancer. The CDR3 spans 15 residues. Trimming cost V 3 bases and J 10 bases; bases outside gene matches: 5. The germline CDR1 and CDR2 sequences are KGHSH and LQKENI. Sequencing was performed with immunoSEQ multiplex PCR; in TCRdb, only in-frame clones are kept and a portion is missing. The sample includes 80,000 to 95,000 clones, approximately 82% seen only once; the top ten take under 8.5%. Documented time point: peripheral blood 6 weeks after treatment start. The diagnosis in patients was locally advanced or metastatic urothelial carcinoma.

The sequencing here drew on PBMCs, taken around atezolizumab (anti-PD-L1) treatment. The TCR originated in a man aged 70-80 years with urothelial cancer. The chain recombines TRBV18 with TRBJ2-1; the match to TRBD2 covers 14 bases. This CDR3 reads CASSPGLAGAREQFF. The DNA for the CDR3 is TGTGCCAGCTCACCGGGACTAGCGGGAGCCCGGGAGCAGTTCTTC.